The clone carrying this T cell receptor beta chain was detected only a few times. The source of the sample is a study of beta chain features in type 1 diabetes. Every isolated RNA sample was fully reverse transcribed, so sequencing captured expressed TCRB transcripts. Sequencing used immunoSEQ multiplex PCR; TCRdb keeps in-frame clones, though not all of them. The sample lists about 450,000 clones; roughly 10% were seen once. The CDR3 runs to 14 residues. V lost 4 bases and J lost 2, with 10 bases in between. Germline CDR1 is KGHSH and CDR2 is LQKENI. The V and J genes are TRBV18 and TRBJ2-3; D is unclear. The sample comprised naive CD4+ T cells from blood. This TCR was sampled from a woman aged 18-29 years in good health. This chain's CDR3 is CASSQLEFTDTQYF. CDR3 DNA sequence: TGTGCCAGCTCACAATTGGAATTCACAGATACGCAGTATTTT.